This T cell receptor (beta chain) was identified during a study of T cells in localized non-small cell lung cancer. Overall study findings and caveats: Higher blood T cell density went with longer overall survival. It was uninvolved adjacent lung that showed the highest T cell clonality, exceeding tumor. Only one tumor region was sequenced, so heterogeneity remains possible. Appearing in adjacent lung were a median approximately 50 of the top 100 tumor clones.

The CDR3 length is 14 residues. The germline V gene encodes CDR1 SNHLY and CDR2 FYNNEI. The germline V and J ends were trimmed by 4 bases and 1 base, with 10 bases remaining between them. As for this clone: Its antigen is unidentified. The same CDR3 also results from other DNA sequences found in this sample.

Some clones are missing from TCRdb's copy, which holds only in-frame ones; the method was immunoSEQ multiplex PCR. Seen here are around 80,000 clones, around 80% observed once, and the top ten hold 15% to 20%. The J gene is TRBJ1-1, the V gene TRBV2; D is perhaps TRBD1 (6 bases). This specimen was PBMCs, taken before any cancer treatment. The TCR comes from a man aged 35-69 years with stage II squamous cell lung carcinoma. The CDR3 sequence is CASSVYRENTEAFF. The CDR3 coding sequence is TGTGCCAGCAGTGTGTACAGGGAGAACACTGAAGCTTTCTTT.